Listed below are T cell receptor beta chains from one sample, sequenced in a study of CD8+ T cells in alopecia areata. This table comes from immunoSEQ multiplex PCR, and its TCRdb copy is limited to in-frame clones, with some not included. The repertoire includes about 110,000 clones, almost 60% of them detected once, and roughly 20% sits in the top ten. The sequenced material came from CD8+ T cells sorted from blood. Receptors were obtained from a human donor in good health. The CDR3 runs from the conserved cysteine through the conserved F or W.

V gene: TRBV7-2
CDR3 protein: CANSLYGGRTYEQYF

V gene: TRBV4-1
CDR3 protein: CASSQASGGAYNEQFF

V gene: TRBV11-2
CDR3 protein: CASTQPLTGPHTDTQYF

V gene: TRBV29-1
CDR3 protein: CSVTGVADTQYF

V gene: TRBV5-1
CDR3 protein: CASSLGWGPYNEQFF

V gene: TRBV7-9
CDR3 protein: CASSIAQTVGNYGYTF

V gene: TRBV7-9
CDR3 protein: CASSLGGGQTEAFF

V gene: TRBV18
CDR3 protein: CASSPHSTRVSDTQYF

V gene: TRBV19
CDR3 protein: CASSPSGGGNSPLHF

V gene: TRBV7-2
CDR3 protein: CASSWNLAGSPGEQYF

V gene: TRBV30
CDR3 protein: CAWDPTGEQFF

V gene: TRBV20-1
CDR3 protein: CSARTDEQFF

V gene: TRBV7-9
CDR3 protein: CASSLAFQGPSTNIQYF

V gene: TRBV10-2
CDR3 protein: CASSGGRGYEQYF

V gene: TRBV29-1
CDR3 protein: CSVEDLIGEQFF

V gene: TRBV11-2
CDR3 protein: CASSLWGETQYF

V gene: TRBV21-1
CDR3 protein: CASSLRGDTEAFF

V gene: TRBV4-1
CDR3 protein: CASSQAFVAGTQYF

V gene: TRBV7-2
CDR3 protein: CASSLGMGYTEAFF

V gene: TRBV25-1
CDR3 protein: CASSVAGAENTEAFF

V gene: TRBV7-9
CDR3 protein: CASSFPFPTDTQYF

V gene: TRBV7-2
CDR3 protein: CASSLIENTEAFF

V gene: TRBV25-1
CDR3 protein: CASQGRISMNTEAFF

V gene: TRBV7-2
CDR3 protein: CASSHLGGEWEQETQYF

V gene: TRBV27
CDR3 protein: CASSLVGDQETQYF